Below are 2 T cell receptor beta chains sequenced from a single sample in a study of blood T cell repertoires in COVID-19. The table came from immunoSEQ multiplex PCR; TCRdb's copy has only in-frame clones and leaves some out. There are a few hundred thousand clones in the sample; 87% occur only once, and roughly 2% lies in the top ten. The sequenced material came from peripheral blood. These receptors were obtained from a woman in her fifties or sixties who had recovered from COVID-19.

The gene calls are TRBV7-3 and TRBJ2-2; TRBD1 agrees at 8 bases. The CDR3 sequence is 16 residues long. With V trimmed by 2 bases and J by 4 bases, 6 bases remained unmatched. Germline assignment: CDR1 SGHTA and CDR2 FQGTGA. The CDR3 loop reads CASSLVATGATGELFF. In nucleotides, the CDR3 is TGTGCCAGCAGCTTAGTCGCGACAGGGGCCACCGGGGAGCTGTTTTTT.

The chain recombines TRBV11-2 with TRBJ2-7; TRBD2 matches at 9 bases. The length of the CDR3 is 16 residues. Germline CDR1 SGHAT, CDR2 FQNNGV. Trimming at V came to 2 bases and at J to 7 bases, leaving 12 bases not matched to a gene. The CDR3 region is CASSLLGGRVRLEQYF. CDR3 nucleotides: TGTGCCAGCAGCTTATTGGGCGGGAGGGTTCGACTGGAGCAGTACTTC.